This T cell receptor (beta chain) is from a study of blood T cells in healthy people across ages. General study findings and limits: Per million T cells, TCR beta diversity dropped about linearly as age rose.

About this clonotype itself: The antigen is not known.

Donors each provided about 10 milliliters of peripheral blood. The second PCR ran about 6 to 12 cycles with a sample-barcoded 5' primer and J-beta primers. In TCRdb, the 5' RACE reads were re-called with MiXCR into one record per CDR3 protein. The sample yields 700,000 to 900,000 distinct CDR3 sequences, more than 25% seen once. V lost 1 base and J lost 2, with 15 bases in between. Germline V gene sequence: CDR1 LGHDT, CDR2 YNNKEL (reference sequence). This CDR3 contains 16 residues. These data were also reused for a study on T cells of mothers and their children. That investigation notes: A few mothers and their six children, all healthy Caucasians, donated. Sample barcodes and 2-4 random nucleotides came from the second PCR's M1S primer.

The clonotype originates from a boy younger than 18 in good health. Sequencing used blood. The V and J genes are TRBV3-1 and TRBJ2-7; D remains ambiguous. This CDR3 reads CASSQVFGPVTYEQYF. The CDR3 nucleotides are TGTGCCAGCAGCCAAGTATTCGGACCCGTTACCTACGAGCAGTACTTC.